This paragraph covers one T cell receptor beta chain sequence. Its antigen is not known. The data belong to a study of post-analysis software for immune sequencing data. Findings and caveats of the study: Included in a set of about five TRBV segments more frequent in patients than controls were TRBV5-6, TRBV5-1 and TRBV20-1.

Unique molecular identifiers had been added to the TCR beta cDNA libraries. One entry per CDR3 protein, called by TCRdb with MiXCR from the PCR reads. The table records about 460,000 distinct CDR3 sequences, roughly 46% of them present only once. Deletions cut 6 bases from V and 3 bases from J, with 14 bases between. Germline CDR1 reads MNHEY; CDR2 reads SVGAGI. The CDR3 runs to 14 residues. The chain joins TRBV6-5 to TRBJ2-5, with D perhaps TRBD2 (5 bases). The TCR originated in a girl aged 10 to 17 with multiple sclerosis. Specimen: blood. This CDR3 is CASRAPGKKETQYF. CDR3 nucleotide sequence: TGTGCCAGCAGAGCCCCGGGAAAAAAAGAGACCCAGTACTTC.